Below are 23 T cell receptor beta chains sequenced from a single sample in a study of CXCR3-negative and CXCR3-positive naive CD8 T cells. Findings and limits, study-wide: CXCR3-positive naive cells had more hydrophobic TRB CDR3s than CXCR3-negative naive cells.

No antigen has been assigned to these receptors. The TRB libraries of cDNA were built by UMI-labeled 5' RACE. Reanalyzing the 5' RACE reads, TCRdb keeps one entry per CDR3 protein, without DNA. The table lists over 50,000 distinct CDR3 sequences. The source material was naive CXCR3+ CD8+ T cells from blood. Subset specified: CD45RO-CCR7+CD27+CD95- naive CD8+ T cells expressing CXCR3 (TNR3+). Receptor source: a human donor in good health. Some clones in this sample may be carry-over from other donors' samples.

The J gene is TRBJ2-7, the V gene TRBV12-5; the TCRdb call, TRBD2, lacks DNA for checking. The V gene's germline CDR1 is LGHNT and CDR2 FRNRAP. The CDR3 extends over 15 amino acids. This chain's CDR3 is CASGSTGTREYEQYF. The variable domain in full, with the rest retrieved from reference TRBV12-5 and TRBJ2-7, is DARVTQTPRHKVTEMGQEVTMRCQPILGHNTVFWYRQTMMQGLELLAYFRNRAPLDDSGMPKDRFSAEMPDATLATLKIQPSEPRDSAVYFCASGSTGTREYEQYFGPGTRLTVT.

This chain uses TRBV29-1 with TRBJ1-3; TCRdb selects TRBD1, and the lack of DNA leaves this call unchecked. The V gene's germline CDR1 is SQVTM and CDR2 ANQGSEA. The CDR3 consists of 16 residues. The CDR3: CSVEDPPDGAGNTIYF.

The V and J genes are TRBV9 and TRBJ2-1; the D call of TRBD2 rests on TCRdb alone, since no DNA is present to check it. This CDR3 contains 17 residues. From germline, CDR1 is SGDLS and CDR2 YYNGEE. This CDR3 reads CASSVDPSGGAYNEQFF.

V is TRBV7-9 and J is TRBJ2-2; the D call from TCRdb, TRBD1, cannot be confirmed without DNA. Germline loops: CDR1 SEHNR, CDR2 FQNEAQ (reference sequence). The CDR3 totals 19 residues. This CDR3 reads CASSFILGRSAPGTGELFF.

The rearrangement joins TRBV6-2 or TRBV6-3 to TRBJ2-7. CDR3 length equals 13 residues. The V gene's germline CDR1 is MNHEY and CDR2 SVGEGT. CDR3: CASSYGRVSEQYF.

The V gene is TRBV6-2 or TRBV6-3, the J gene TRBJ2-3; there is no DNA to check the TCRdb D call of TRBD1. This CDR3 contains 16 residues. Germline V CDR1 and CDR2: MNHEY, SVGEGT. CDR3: CASSYDGGDGTDTQYF.

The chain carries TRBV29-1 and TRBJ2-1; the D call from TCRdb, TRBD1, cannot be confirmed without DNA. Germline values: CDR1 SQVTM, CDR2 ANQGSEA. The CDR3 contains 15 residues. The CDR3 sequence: CSVAGVTSSYNEQFF.

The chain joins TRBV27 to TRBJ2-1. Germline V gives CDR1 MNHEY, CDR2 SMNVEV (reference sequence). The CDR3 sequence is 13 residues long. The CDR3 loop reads CASSLYLGSKQFF.

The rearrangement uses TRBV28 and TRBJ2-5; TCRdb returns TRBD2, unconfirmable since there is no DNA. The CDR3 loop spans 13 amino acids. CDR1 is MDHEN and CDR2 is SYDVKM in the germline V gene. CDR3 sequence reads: CASSFGRAETQYF.

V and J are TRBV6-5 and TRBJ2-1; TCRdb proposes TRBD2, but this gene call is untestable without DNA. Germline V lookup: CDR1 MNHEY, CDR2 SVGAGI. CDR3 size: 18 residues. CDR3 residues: CASRLGLAGAKYNNEQFF.

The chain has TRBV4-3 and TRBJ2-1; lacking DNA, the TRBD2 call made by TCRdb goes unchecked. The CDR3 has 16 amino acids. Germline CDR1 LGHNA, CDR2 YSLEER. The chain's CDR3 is CASSPSGAQMGNEQFF.

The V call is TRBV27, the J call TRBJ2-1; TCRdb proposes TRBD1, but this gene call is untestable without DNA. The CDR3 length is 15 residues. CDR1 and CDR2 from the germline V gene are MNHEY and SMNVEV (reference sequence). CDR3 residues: CASSLRGGSYNEQFF.

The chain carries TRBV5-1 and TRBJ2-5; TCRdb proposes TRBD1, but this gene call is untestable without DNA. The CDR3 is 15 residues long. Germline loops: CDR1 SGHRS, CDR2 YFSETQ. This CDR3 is CASSLTGGEQETQYF.

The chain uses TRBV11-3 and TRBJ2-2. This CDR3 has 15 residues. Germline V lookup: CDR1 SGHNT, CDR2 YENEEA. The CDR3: CASSYVTNLAGELFF.

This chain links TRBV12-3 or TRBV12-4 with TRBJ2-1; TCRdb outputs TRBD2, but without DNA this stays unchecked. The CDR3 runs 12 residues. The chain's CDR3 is CASSSSLWGQFF.

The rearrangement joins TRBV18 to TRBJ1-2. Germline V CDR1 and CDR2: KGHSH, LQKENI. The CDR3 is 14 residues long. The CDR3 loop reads CASSPSLQLYGYTF.

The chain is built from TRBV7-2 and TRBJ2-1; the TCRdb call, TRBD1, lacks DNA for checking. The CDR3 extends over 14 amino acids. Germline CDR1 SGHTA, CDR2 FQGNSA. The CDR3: CASSFRGAYNEQFF. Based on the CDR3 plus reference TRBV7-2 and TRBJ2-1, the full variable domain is GAGVSQSPSNKVTEKGKDVELRCDPISGHTALYWYRQSLGQGLEFLIYFQGNSAPDKSGLPSDRFSAERTGGSVSTLTIQRTQQEDSAVYLCASSFRGAYNEQFFGPGTRLTVL.

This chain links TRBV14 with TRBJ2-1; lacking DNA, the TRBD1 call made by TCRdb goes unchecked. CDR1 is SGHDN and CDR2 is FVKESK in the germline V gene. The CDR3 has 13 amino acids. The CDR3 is CASRKTGDNEQFF.

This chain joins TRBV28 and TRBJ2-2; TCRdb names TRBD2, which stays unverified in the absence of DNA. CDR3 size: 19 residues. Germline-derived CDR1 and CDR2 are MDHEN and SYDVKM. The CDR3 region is CASMSIRAGGPENTGELFF.

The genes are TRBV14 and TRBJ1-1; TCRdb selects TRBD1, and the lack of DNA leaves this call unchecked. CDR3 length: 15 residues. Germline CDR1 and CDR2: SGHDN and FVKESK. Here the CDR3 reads CASSRAGTGGTEAFF.

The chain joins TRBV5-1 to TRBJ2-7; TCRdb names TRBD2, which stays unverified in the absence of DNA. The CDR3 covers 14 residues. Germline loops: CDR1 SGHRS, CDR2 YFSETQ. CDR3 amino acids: CASSPGLAGYEQYF.

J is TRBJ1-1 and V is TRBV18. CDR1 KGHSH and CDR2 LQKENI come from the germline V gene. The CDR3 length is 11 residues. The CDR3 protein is CASSPGFEAFF.

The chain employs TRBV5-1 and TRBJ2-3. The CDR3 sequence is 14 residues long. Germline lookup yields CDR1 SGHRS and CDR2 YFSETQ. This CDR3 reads CASSLAMGTDTQYF.